The present T cell receptor (beta chain) was sequenced within a study of blood T cells in healthy people across ages. Primers used in a second PCR of roughly 6 to 11 cycles were a sample-barcoded 5' primer and a J-beta primer mix. Samples each returned at least 3 million CDR3-containing paired-end reads. TCRdb re-called the 5' RACE reads with MiXCR, one entry per CDR3 protein. The table shows 700,000 to 1,000,000 distinct CDR3 sequences, with around 42% occurring only once. Every sample had a minimum of 6 million PBMCs isolated. The CDR3 has 16 residues. V dropped 7 bases and J dropped 6 bases, with 23 bases sitting between them. CDR1 and CDR2 from the germline V gene are MGHDK and SYGVNS.

Sequencing input: blood. V and J are TRBV25-1 and TRBJ2-3, with a possible D match to TRBD2 (7 bases). The TCR originated in a man aged 55 to 69 in good health. CDR3 DNA sequence: TGTGCCAGCAACTTAGAAAGGGGGGGGCGCGAGGATACGCAGTATTTT. It specifies CASNLERGGREDTQYF.